This TCR beta chain was sequenced for a study of shared clonotypes between healthy human individuals (dated by TCRdb to the early 2020s). Regarding the study in general: The cohort included a few men and two women between 18 and 49 years of age. For each donor, three plates each were used for CD4 naive and CD4 memory, two plates were used for CD8 naive, and one plate was used for CD8 memory. To estimate repertoire size and how much clonotype sharing occurs between individuals, the study deeply sequenced the blood TCR repertoires of roughly 5 healthy adults. To increase sequencing depth and limit assay-specific biases, TCR repertoire library preparation and sequencing were carried out by different laboratories using diverse techniques. Per donor, leukapheresis produced somewhere between about 0.85 and 10 billion PBMCs. General findings and caveats noted by the study authors: Because the study included only a small number of donors, the genetic and exposure-history diversity represented was limited. Even with the large sequencing depth, rarefaction of the sorted-subset datasets indicated that sequencing was incomplete. Only blood was sampled, and tissue TCR repertoires likely differ from those in blood. Higher generation probabilities were observed for clonotypes shared by all four sorted-subset donors than for non-shared clonotypes. Pairwise subsampling indicated that sequencing depth was expected to affect the degree of clonotype sharing among donors. Across a handful of donors, 5% to 6% of naive CD4, around 3.3% of naive CD8, 2% to 2.5% of memory CD4, and approximately 0.42% of memory CD8 clonotypes were shared. Larger estimated clonotype richness was generally found for naive subsets than for memory subsets.

To note about this clone: Its antigen is still unknown. Per-base quality was not reported, and no clone a single base away is much larger than it. Other DNA sequences from this sample encode an identical CDR3 as well.

Using the deep immunoSEQ assay, TCR CDR3 regions were amplified from genomic DNA by multiplex PCR. For each cell subset, the extracted genomic DNA was distributed evenly across all wells of several immunoSEQ 96-well plates, and each plate served as one replicate. For sorted subsets, around 200 ng genomic DNA, equal to 30,000 or so T cell genomes, was loaded into each replicate PCR. Purified libraries were quantified with a Qubit 3.0 fluorometer, sized on a Bioanalyzer 2100, and re-quantified with the KAPA Library Quantification kit. Every immunoSEQ 96-well plate was sequenced on a separate single-read 150-cycle Illumina NextSeq 550 flow cell. On the authors' methods: Because the immunoSEQ output held only junctional sequences and lacked quality scores, the filtering could not match the filtering applied to full-length reads. Sequences were annotated with PyIR, a Python wrapper for IgBLAST v1.9, using IMGT germline references to assign V/J genes and CDR3. Reads with weak V/J assignments (E-value above 1e-6), missing CDR3, stop codons, out-of-frame junctions, or ambiguous translated residues were removed. V3J clonotypes were defined as sequences sharing the same inferred V gene, J gene, and CDR3 amino acid sequence. The percentage overlap between two repertoires was calculated by dividing the number of shared unique clonotypes by the size of the smaller repertoire. RTK rarefaction, the Chao1 estimator, and Recon v2.1 estimates of unobserved clonotypes were used to assess repertoire richness. Generation probabilities for all TCRbeta clonotypes obtained by the gDNA method from a handful of donors were computed using OLGA. The immuneACCESS repertoire file appears here via TCRdb, limited to in-frame rearrangements. These files lack a portion of the clones; in checked studies, under half of the deficit traces to unresolved V genes, and the cause of the others is not known. For V, J and clone size, that table is used; D and trimming come from the DNA. For this sample there are approximately 1.9 million clones; roughly 93% appear just once. Of the sample, approximately 1.7% falls within the top ten clones.

Taken from cysteine to phenylalanine, the CDR3 has 15 residues. Only the CDR3 DNA stays, 45 bases, in frame from base 1. The germline V gene sets CDR1 to SGHTA and CDR2 to FQGTGA. V and J lose 4 bases and 0 bases, and a span of 10 bases separates them. CD8 naive samples were obtained by positive selection for CCR7 among CD45RO-negative cells, yielding a CD45RA+CCR7+ population from which TemRA cells were excluded. The donors were healthy, HIV-negative adults with no recently reported acute infections or vaccinations. Every donor was a Caucasian adult living in Nashville, Tennessee, USA. Blood was collected by leukapheresis, and PBMCs were isolated by Ficoll-Histopaque density gradient centrifugation and then cryopreserved in liquid nitrogen vapor phase. Analytical flow cytometry was used to check the purity and quantity of each magnetically sorted T cell population. Genomic DNA was isolated from each sorted fraction and quantified by UV absorbance on a Nanodrop 2000c.

The source is a man aged 18 to 29 in good health. Some clones in this sample may be carry-over from other donors' samples. The chain is made from TRBV7-3 and TRBJ2-1; the D gene is possibly TRBD1, with 6 bases matching. The source material was naive CD8+ T cells from PBMCs. Interpreted using the paper, the cell subset or site label stands for: CD45RA+CCR7+. The CDR3 region: CASSSTGGSYNEQFF. The DNA sequence is TGTGCCAGCAGCTCGACAGGAGGCTCCTACAATGAGCAGTTCTTC.